These 27 T cell receptor beta chains were all obtained from the same sample, sequenced in a study of T cells in lung cancer brain metastases. TCRdb keeps only in-frame clones here, not all; method: immunoSEQ multiplex PCR. The sample includes a few thousand clones, 80% to 90% of them seen just once. Sequencing was performed on tumor tissue from the primary lung tumor. The receptors come from a man aged 70 or older with non-small cell lung cancer.

V usage is TRBV30 and J usage is TRBJ1-1, with no clear D. Germline CDR1 reads GTSNPN; CDR2 reads SVGIG (reference sequence). Trimming removed 0 bases from V and 1 base from J, with 3 bases in between. The CDR3 covers 12 residues. CDR3 region: CAWSVSNTEAFF. Here the CDR3 DNA reads TGTGCCTGGAGTGTATCGAACACTGAAGCTTTCTTT.

This chain uses TRBV9 with TRBJ2-2; no reliable D call. CDR1 and CDR2 (germline): SGDLS, YYNGEE. The CDR3 runs to 12 residues. V was trimmed by 4 bases and J by 7 bases, leaving 8 bases between them. The CDR3 DNA reads TGTGCCAGCAGCTTCGCGGACGGGGAGCTGTTTTTT. Translating it yields CASSFADGELFF.

The chain joins TRBV30 to TRBJ2-1; tentatively, D is TRBD1 (6 bases). V lost 5 bases and J 0 bases, leaving 17 bases between the germline ends. This CDR3 comprises 16 residues. CDR1 and CDR2 from the germline V gene are GTSNPN and SVGIG (reference sequence). In nucleotides, the CDR3 is TGTGCCTGGCGCAGTAGGACAGCGAGCTCCTACAATGAGCAGTTCTTC. Translated, it gives CAWRSRTASSYNEQFF.

This clone was seen more than once but under ten times. The V and J genes are TRBV7-9 and TRBJ2-7, with a weak D call TRBD1 (5 bases). Germline V lookup: CDR1 SEHNR, CDR2 FQNEAQ (reference sequence). V was clipped by 1 base and J by 6 bases, with 10 bases between them. The CDR3 spans 13 residues. CDR3 region: CASSLGSRAEQYF. The DNA for the CDR3 is TGTGCCAGCAGCTTAGGTAGCAGGGCCGAGCAGTACTTC.

The chain employs TRBV5-1 and TRBJ1-1; no definite D call. The CDR3 is made up of 15 amino acids. CDR1 is SGHRS and CDR2 is YFSETQ in the germline V gene. V was shortened by 2 bases and J by 0 bases, with 11 bases between the two germline ends. CDR3 sequence (DNA): TGCGCCAGCAGCTTCTCGTTAGGAATGAACACTGAAGCTTTCTTT. Translation: CASSFSLGMNTEAFF.

The chain links TRBV7-2 to TRBJ1-6; D may be TRBD1 (6 bases). Germline loops: CDR1 SGHTA, CDR2 FQGNSA. Trimming cost V 2 bases and J 11 bases, with 16 bases left between them. This CDR3 has 15 amino acids. Here the CDR3 reads CASSLHGTKGPPLHF. In DNA form, the CDR3 reads TGTGCCAGCAGCTTACATGGGACAAAGGGGCCACCCCTCCACTTT.

The chain carries TRBV19 and TRBJ2-1; 9 nucleotides agree with TRBD2. Germline V gene sequence: CDR1 LNHDA, CDR2 SQIVND (reference sequence). J lost 3 bases, V lost 3 bases, and 3 bases had no gene match. The CDR3 length is 15 residues. The CDR3 DNA reads TGTGCCAGTAGTATGAGTAGCGGGGGCTACAATGAGCAGTTCTTC. Its protein is CASSMSSGGYNEQFF.

CDR3 loop: CASSPLYKQETQYF. Written as DNA, the CDR3 is TGTGCCAGCTCACCACTGTATAAGCAAGAGACCCAGTACTTC. The chain joins TRBV18 to TRBJ2-5; no reliable D call. V lost 1 base and J 2 bases, leaving 8 bases between the germline ends. Germline V gene data show CDR1 as KGHSH and CDR2 as LQKENI. The CDR3 runs to 14 residues.

The V and J genes are TRBV4-1 and TRBJ2-2; TRBD1 is a possible D gene (6 bases). Germline assignment: CDR1 MGHRA and CDR2 YSYEKL. There are 15 residues in the CDR3. V gave up 4 bases and J gave up 7 bases, with 16 bases separating them. The DNA of the CDR3 is TGCGCCAGCAGCCTGGGGGCAGGGGCAAGCGGGGAGCTGTTTTTT. It codes for CASSLGAGASGELFF.

The chain employs TRBV12-5 and TRBJ1-1, with D uncertain. CDR3 length: 13 amino acids. Trimming stripped 2 bases from V and 8 bases from J, with 12 bases between. The germline CDR1 and CDR2 sequences are LGHNT and FRNRAP. CDR3 nucleotide sequence: TGTGCTAGTGGTTTGCCCCTCCCGGTGGAAGCTTTCTTT. Its translation is CASGLPLPVEAFF.

The chain combines TRBV5-1 with TRBJ1-2; D is ambiguous. Trimming removed 1 base at V and 0 bases at J, with 16 bases between. In germline, CDR1 is SGHRS, CDR2 YFSETQ. The CDR3 has 17 amino acids. The DNA for the CDR3 is TGCGCCAGCAGCTTGAGGACTTCCGGCCAAGCTAACTATGGCTACACCTTC. This gives the protein CASSLRTSGQANYGYTF.

The chain has TRBV10-3 and TRBJ2-2; weak D call: TRBD1 (5 bases). CDR3 size: 13 residues. Germline V CDR1 and CDR2: ENHRY, SYGVKD. The V end was cut by 5 bases, the J end by 4 bases, with 8 bases between. The CDR3 reads CAISRDSTGELFF. In nucleotides, the CDR3 is TGTGCCATCAGTAGAGACAGCACCGGGGAGCTGTTTTTT.

CDR3 loop: CASSASDRGYGYTF. CDR3 bases: TGTGCCAGCAGCGCGTCAGACAGGGGGTATGGCTACACCTTC. The V call is TRBV2, the J call TRBJ1-2; 9 positions match TRBD1. Germline V lookup: CDR1 SNHLY, CDR2 FYNNEI. J lost 5 bases, V lost 6 bases, and 7 bases had no gene match. There are 14 residues in the CDR3.

A single count supports this clone. The chain combines TRBV20-1 with TRBJ2-3, with D tentatively TRBD2 (6 bases). CDR3 length: 11 residues. V was cut by 8 bases and J by 6 bases, with 12 bases left in between. The germline CDR1 and CDR2 sequences are DFQATT and SNEGSKA (reference sequence). The CDR3 here is CSLQRADTQYF. In nucleotides, the CDR3 is TGCAGTCTCCAGCGGGCGGATACGCAGTATTTT.

The CDR3 loop is CASSLAGGAQPQHF. The CDR3 coding sequence is TGCGCCAGCAGCCTAGCAGGGGGGGCTCAGCCCCAGCATTTT. This sequence joins TRBV4-1 and TRBJ1-5; 7 positions match TRBD1. Looked up from germline, CDR1 is MGHRA and CDR2 is YSYEKL. This CDR3 region has 14 residues. With 4 bases clipped from V and 6 bases from J, the junction kept 6 bases outside the gene matches.

The rearrangement links TRBV5-1 to TRBJ2-2; D gene uncertain. Germline CDR1 reads SGHRS; CDR2 reads YFSETQ. The ends were cut back, 5 bases at V and 5 bases at J, with 13 bases in the middle. The CDR3 is 14 residues long. CDR3 bases: TGCGCCAGCAGTCGCTCTCTGGGAACCGGGGAGCTGTTTTTT. This gives the protein CASSRSLGTGELFF.

For this clone: This sample also contains other DNA sequences that code for the same CDR3. J is TRBJ2-3 and V is TRBV6-6; the D is unclear. Trimming shortened V by 0 bases and J by 15 bases, and 22 bases separated the two germline ends. This CDR3 is 15 amino acids long. From germline, CDR1 is MNHNY and CDR2 SVGAGI (reference sequence). This CDR3 is CASSYSAEGTDTQYF. CDR3 coding DNA: TGTGCCAGCAGTTACTCGGCAGAAGGCACAGATACACAATATTTT.

The rearrangement uses TRBV7-2 and TRBJ1-1, with D tentatively TRBD1 (6 bases). The CDR3 is 13 amino acids. Germline CDR1 is SGHTA and CDR2 is FQGNSA. V lost 5 bases and J lost 8, with 15 bases in between. This chain's CDR3 is CASSLLRTAEAFF. The CDR3 bases are TGTGCCAGCAGCCTCTTAAGGACAGCAGAAGCTTTCTTT.

The CDR3 is CASVDSGRYEQYF. CDR3 bases: TGTGCCAGCGTTGATAGCGGACGTTACGAGCAGTACTTC. The genes are TRBV6-1 and TRBJ2-7, with D possibly matching TRBD2 (6 bases). This CDR3 is built from 13 residues. V lost 8 bases, J lost 4 bases, and 15 bases lay in between. Germline V CDR1 and CDR2: MNHNS, SASEGT.

The chain uses TRBV10-1 and TRBJ1-1; D remains unclear. CDR1 and CDR2 (germline): WNHNN, SYGVQD (reference sequence). The CDR3 is 12 residues long. The V gene lost 5 bases and the J gene lost 5 bases, with 9 bases spanning the gap. For the CDR3, the DNA is TGCGCCAGCAGTCCGAAAGGGACTGAAGCTTTCTTT. This sequence encodes CASSPKGTEAFF.

In its sample, this clone was seen once. The chain has TRBV10-1 and TRBJ2-5, with TRBD2 identical over 7 bases. CDR3 length equals 14 residues. V gave up 5 bases and J gave up 5 bases; unmatched junction bases: 8. In germline, CDR1 is WNHNN, CDR2 SYGVQD (reference sequence). CDR3 amino acids: CASSSAGAEETQYF. The CDR3 DNA sequence: TGCGCCAGCAGTTCGGCGGGAGCAGAGGAGACCCAGTACTTC.

The rearrangement joins TRBV18 to TRBJ1-1; no firm D call. In germline, CDR1 is KGHSH, CDR2 LQKENI. Trimming took 6 bases from V and 7 from J, leaving 18 bases between them. The CDR3 is made up of 14 amino acids. The CDR3 DNA is TGTGCCAGCTCCGAAATGAGTGGGCCTCTTGAAGCTTTCTTT. Translating it yields CASSEMSGPLEAFF.

On this clone: One end of the junction does not line up with germline, which may come from a read error. The chain recombines TRBV4-3 with TRBJ2-1; D is uncertain. CDR3 size: 13 residues. The germline V gene has CDR1 LGHNA and CDR2 YSLEER. The CDR3 protein is CASNQDYGHEQFF. CDR3 DNA: TGCGCCAGCAACCAAGATTACGGACATGAGCAGTTCTTC.

The rearrangement uses TRBV14 and TRBJ2-2; no definite D call. Germline V gives CDR1 SGHDN, CDR2 FVKESK. This CDR3 comprises 13 residues. The ends were cut back, 5 bases at V and 4 bases at J, with 8 bases in the middle. CDR3 nucleotide sequence: TGTGCCAGCAGCAAAAGAGCCACCGGGGAGCTGTTTTTT. It codes for CASSKRATGELFF.

The V gene is TRBV7-6, the J gene TRBJ2-7; 7 nucleotides align to TRBD1. This CDR3 is built from 12 residues. The V and J ends lost 6 bases and 4 bases, in that order; junction bases with no gene match: 3. Germline V gene sequence: CDR1 SGHVS, CDR2 FNYEAQ. Here the CDR3 reads CASSSDRYEQYF. The CDR3 nucleotides are TGTGCCAGCAGTTCGGACAGGTACGAGCAGTACTTC.

This chain uses TRBV5-1 with TRBJ2-5; 11 bases are a match to TRBD2. V lost 0 bases, J lost 5 bases, and 9 bases stayed unmatched. The CDR3 contains 17 residues. From germline, CDR1 is SGHRS and CDR2 YFSETQ. The CDR3 coding sequence is TGCGCCAGCAGCTTGGGGGGGCTAGCGGGAGGATTGGAGACCCAGTACTTC. Translated, it gives CASSLGGLAGGLETQYF.

The genes are TRBV29-1 and TRBJ1-2; no definite D call. CDR1 and CDR2 (germline): SQVTM, ANQGSEA. CDR3 length: 14 residues. Trimming left V 5 bases short and J 2 bases short, with 15 bases between. CDR3 sequence reads: CSVSSGTLNYGYTF. In DNA form, the CDR3 reads TGCAGCGTTTCCTCGGGCACCCTGAACTATGGCTACACCTTC.